This paragraph reports one T cell receptor (beta chain). Trimming shortened V by 5 bases and J by 3 bases, and 16 bases separated the two germline ends. Germline-derived CDR1 and CDR2 are MNHEY and SVGEGT. This CDR3 contains 16 residues. These data originate in a study of blood T cell repertoires in COVID-19. In the study overall: Acute and convalescent COVID-19 specimens originated in the United States, Italy and Spain. PBMCs, B-cell-depleted T cells, or T cells provided the cDNA or gDNA that made up the material.

Original data processing: From reference gene primer amplification, estimates of nucleated cell counts were derived. Sequenced by immunoSEQ multiplex PCR; TCRdb stores in-frame clones only, minus some. For V, J and clone size, that table is used; D and trimming come from the DNA. The repertoire holds 130,000 or so clones, with around four fifths as singletons. The sequence was collected from a human donor in a cohort sampled during active COVID-19. The material sequenced was peripheral blood. J is TRBJ2-2 and V is TRBV6-2 or TRBV6-3, with D tentatively TRBD2 (6 bases). The DNA of the CDR3 is TGTGCCAGCAGTGACCCTGGGGGGTCCGACACCGGGGAGCTGTTTTTT. Its translation is CASSDPGGSDTGELFF.